This T cell receptor beta chain comes out of a study of cytomegalovirus exposure and HLA in healthy donors. Points on this clone: Its antigen is still unknown.

The primer mix had 60 Vbeta and 13 Jbeta primers. Assay used: immunoSEQ multiplex PCR; TCRdb lists only in-frame clones, some missing. The sample consists of under 200,000 clones, about three quarters of them appearing once. Healthy bone marrow donors made up the donor group. General study points: Analyses of presence/absence relied on an assumption of roughly uniform sequencing depth across donors. Most subjects' HLA-A and HLA-B alleles were reportedly predicted from TCR beta sequences. CMV serostatus alone was available as immune exposure information.

The ends were cut back, 1 base at V and 3 bases at J, with 11 bases in the middle. CDR1 is SGHDT, CDR2 YYEEEE, per germline. This CDR3 has 14 amino acids. Sequences were obtained from PBMCs. This TCR was sampled from a woman in her twenties or thirties in good health and CMV-seronegative. This chain links TRBV5-6 with TRBJ2-7; D may be TRBD2 (5 bases). CDR3 sequence reads: CASSLFGRSYEQYF. The CDR3 bases are TGTGCCAGCAGCTTGTTTGGGAGAAGCTACGAGCAGTACTTC.